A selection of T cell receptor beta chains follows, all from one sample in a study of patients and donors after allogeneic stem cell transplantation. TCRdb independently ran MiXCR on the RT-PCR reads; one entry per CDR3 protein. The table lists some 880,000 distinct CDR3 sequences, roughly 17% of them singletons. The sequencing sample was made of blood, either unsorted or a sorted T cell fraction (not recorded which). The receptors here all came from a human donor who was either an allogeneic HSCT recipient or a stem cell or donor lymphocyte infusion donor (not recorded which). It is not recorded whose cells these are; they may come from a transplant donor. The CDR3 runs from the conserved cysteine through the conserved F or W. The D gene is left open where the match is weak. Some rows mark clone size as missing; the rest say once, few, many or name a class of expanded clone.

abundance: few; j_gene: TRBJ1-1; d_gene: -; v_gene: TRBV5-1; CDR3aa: CASSLLNHGGVLNTEAFF; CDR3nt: TGCGCCAGCAGCTTGCTTAATCATGGGGGGGTCCTGAACACTGAAGCTTTCTTT
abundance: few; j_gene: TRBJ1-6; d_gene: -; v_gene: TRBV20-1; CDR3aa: CSARATSLNSPLHF; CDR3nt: TGCAGTGCTAGGGCGACGTCTCTGAATTCACCCCTCCACTTT
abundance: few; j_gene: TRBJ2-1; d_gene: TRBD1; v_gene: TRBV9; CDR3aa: CASSVSGQVPNEQFF; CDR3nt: TGTGCCAGCAGCGTATCGGGACAGGTACCCAATGAGCAGTTCTTC
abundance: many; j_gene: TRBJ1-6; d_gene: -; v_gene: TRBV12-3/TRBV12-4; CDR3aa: CASSLNPGFVGSPLHF; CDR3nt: TGTGCCAGCAGTTTAAACCCGGGCTTTGTAGGCTCACCCCTCCACTTT
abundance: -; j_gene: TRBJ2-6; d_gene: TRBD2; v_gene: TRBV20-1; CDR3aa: CSARGGGLSGANVLTF; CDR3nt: TGCAGTGCTAGAGGCGGGGGACTCTCTGGGGCCAACGTCCTGACTTTC
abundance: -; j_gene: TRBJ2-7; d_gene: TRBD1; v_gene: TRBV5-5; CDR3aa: CASSLKGQGIHEQYF; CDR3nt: TGTGCCAGCAGCTTGAAGGGACAGGGTATCCACGAGCAGTACTTC
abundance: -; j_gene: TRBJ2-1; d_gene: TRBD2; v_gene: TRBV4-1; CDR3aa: CASSQGWTSGDLNEQFF; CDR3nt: TGCGCCAGCAGCCAAGGTTGGACTAGCGGAGACCTTAATGAGCAGTTCTTC
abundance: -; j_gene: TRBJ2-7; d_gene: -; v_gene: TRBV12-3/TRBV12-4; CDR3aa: CASSFGLSYEQYF; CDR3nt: TGTGCCAGCAGTTTCGGACTCTCCTACGAGCAGTACTTC
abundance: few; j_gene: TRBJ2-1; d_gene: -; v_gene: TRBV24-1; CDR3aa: CATSDSDGYNEQFF; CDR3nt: TGTGCCACCAGTGATTCGGACGGCTACAATGAGCAGTTCTTC
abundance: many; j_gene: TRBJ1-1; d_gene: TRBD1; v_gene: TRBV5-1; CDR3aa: CASSQLPGQPEAFF; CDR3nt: TGCGCCAGCAGCCAACTACCGGGACAGCCTGAAGCTTTCTTT
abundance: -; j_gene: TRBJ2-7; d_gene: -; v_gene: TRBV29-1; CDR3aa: CSVAESDYEQYF; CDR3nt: TGCAGCGTTGCCGAGTCCGACTACGAGCAGTACTTC
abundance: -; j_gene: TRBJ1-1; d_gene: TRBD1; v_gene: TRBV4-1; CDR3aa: CASSHPTGSGTEAFF; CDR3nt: TGCGCCAGCAGCCACCCGACAGGGTCAGGGACTGAAGCTTTCTTT
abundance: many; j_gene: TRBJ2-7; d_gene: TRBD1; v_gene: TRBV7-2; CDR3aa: CASSLVGQGREQYF; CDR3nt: TGTGCCAGCAGCTTAGTAGGACAGGGCCGCGAGCAGTACTTC
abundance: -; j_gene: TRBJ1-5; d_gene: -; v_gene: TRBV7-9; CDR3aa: CASSLVGQSNQPQHF; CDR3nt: TGTGCCAGCAGCTTAGTAGGGCAGAGCAATCAGCCCCAGCATTTT
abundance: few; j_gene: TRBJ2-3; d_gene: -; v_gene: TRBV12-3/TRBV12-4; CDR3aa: CASSPMGLTDTQYF; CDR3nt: TGTGCCAGCAGTCCGATGGGGCTAACAGATACGCAGTATTTT
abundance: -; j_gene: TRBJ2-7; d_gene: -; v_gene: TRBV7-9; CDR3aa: CASSPPSNGVYEQYF; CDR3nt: TGTGCCAGCAGCCCTCCAAGTAACGGTGTCTACGAGCAGTACTTC
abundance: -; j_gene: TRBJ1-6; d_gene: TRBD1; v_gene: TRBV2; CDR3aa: CASSEGQGPYSPLHF; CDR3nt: TGTGCCAGCAGTGAAGGACAGGGCCCCTATTCACCCCTCCACTTT
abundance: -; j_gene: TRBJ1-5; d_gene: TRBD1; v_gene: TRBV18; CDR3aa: CASSPRGQLNQPQHF; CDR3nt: TGTGCCAGCTCACCAAGGGGACAGTTGAATCAGCCCCAGCATTTT
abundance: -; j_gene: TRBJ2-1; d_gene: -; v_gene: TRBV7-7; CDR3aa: CASSLEQGPYNEQFF; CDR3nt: TGTGCCAGCAGCCTAGAACAGGGACCTTACAATGAGCAGTTCTTC
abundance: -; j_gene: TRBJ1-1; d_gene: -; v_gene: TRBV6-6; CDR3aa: CASSYFANTEAFF; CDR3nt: TGTGCCAGCAGTTACTTTGCGAACACTGAAGCTTTCTTT
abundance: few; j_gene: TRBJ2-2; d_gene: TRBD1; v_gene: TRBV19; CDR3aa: CASSTHWRTGTNTGELFF; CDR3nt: TGTGCCAGTAGTACTCACTGGCGGACAGGCACGAACACCGGGGAGCTGTTTTTT
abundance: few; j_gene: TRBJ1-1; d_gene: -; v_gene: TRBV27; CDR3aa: CASSSYRVPEAFF; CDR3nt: TGTGCCAGCAGTTCTTACAGGGTCCCTGAAGCTTTCTTT
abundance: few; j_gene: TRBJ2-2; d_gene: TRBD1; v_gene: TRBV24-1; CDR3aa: CATSDGQGAGELFF; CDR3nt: TGTGCCACCAGTGATGGACAGGGGGCCGGGGAGCTGTTTTTT
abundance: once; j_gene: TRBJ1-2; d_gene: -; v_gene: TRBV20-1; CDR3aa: CSASHDGYYGYTF; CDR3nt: TGCAGTGCTAGTCATGACGGTTACTATGGCTACACCTTC
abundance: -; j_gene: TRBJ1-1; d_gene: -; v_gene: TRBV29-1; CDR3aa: CSVYRGRTEAFF; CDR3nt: TGCAGCGTTTACCGGGGTAGAACTGAAGCTTTCTTT
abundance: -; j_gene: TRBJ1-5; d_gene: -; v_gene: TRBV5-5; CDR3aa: CASSLTRADQPQHF; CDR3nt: TGTGCCAGCAGCTTGACAAGGGCGGATCAGCCCCAGCATTTT
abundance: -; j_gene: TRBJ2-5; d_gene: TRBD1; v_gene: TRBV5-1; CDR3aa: CASSLEFRGRETQYF; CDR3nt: TGCGCCAGCAGCTTGGAATTCAGGGGGCGGGAGACCCAGTACTTC
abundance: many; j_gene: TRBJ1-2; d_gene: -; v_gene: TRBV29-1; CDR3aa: CSVEEPGNYGYTF; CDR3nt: TGCAGCGTTGAAGAGCCGGGGAACTATGGCTACACCTTC
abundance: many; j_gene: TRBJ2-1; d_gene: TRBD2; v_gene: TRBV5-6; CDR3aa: CASSLWGGHNEQFF; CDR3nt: TGTGCCAGCAGCTTGTGGGGGGGTCACAATGAGCAGTTCTTC
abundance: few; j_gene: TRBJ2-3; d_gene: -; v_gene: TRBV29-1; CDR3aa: CSVHGWAASLDTQYF; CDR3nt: TGCAGCGTTCACGGCTGGGCGGCCTCATTAGATACGCAGTATTTT
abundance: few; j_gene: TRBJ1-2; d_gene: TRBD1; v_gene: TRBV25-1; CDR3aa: CASSRDRSNYGYTF; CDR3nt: TGTGCCAGCAGCCGGGACAGATCTAACTATGGCTACACCTTC
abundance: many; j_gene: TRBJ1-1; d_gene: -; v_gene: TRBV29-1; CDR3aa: CSVARRLNTEAFF; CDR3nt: TGCAGCGTTGCCAGACGCCTGAACACTGAAGCTTTCTTT
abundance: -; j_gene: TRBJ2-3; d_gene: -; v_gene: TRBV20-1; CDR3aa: CSAQKDTGRPNTQYF; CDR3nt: TGCAGTGCCCAGAAAGACACCGGGAGACCCAATACGCAGTATTTT
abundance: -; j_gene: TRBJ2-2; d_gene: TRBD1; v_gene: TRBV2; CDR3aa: CASSRTGSSSTGELFF; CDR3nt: TGTGCCAGCAGCCGGACAGGGAGCTCTTCTACCGGGGAGCTGTTTTTT
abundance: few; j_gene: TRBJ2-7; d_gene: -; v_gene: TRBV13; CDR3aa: CASSFRGGASYEQYF; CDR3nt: TGTGCCAGCAGCTTTCGAGGAGGGGCCTCCTACGAGCAGTACTTC
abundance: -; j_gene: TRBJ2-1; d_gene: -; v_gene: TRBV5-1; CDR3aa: CASSLVSPSSYNEQFF; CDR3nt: TGCGCCAGCAGCTTGGTTAGTCCGAGCTCCTACAATGAGCAGTTCTTC
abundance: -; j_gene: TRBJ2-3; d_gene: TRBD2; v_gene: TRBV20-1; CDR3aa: CSARDLWLAGGPRTDTQYF; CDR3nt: TGCAGTGCTAGAGATCTTTGGCTAGCGGGAGGGCCTCGCACAGATACGCAGTATTTT